This is a list of T cell receptor beta chains from one sample in a study of vaccination and CD4 T cells after COVID-19. Their antigen targets remain unknown. TCRdb independently ran MiXCR on the PCR reads; one entry per CDR3 protein. The table shows around 9,800 distinct CDR3 sequences, with less than 30% occurring only once. The sample was CD4+ T cells from blood, cultured in vitro, taken after SARS-CoV-2 vaccination. All receptors come from a human donor who had recovered from COVID-19. CDR3s include the opening cysteine and the closing phenylalanine or tryptophan. D genes are given only for firm matches. Expanded clones are given a class, and other clones once, few, many or no size at all.

V gene	clone size	J gene	D gene	CDR3 protein	CDR3 DNA
TRBV20-1	-	TRBJ1-5	-	CSAPAGQFNQPQHF	TGCAGTGCCCCTGCCGGACAGTTCAATCAGCCCCAGCATTTT
TRBV6-5	few	TRBJ2-5	TRBD1	CASSYRRDRQETQYF	TGTGCCAGCAGTTACCGACGGGACAGACAAGAGACCCAGTACTTC
TRBV20-1	-	TRBJ2-3	-	CSARDLGAGYTDTQYF	TGCAGTGCTAGAGATCTTGGGGCAGGGTACACAGATACGCAGTATTTT
TRBV4-3	-	TRBJ2-2	-	CASSQDSWTGELFF	TGCGCCAGCAGCCAAGATTCTTGGACCGGGGAGCTGTTTTTT
TRBV7-8	medium-sized	TRBJ2-5	-	CASSFGETQYF	TGTGCCAGCAGCTTTGGCGAGACCCAGTACTTC
TRBV20-1	few	TRBJ2-3	-	CSAAEDSIPSTDTQYF	TGCAGTGCAGCGGAGGACAGTATACCTAGCACAGATACGCAGTATTTT
TRBV6-2/TRBV6-3	few	TRBJ2-1	TRBD1	CASSLRDRDEQFF	TGTGCCAGCAGCCTCCGGGACAGGGATGAGCAGTTCTTC
TRBV10-1	-	TRBJ1-6	-	CASSESKGSGDNSPLHF	TGCGCCAGCAGTGAGTCGAAGGGGTCTGGAGATAATTCACCCCTCCACTTT
TRBV20-1	-	TRBJ2-3	-	CSARSGTSTDTQYF	TGCAGTGCCCGGTCAGGGACTAGCACAGATACGCAGTATTTT
TRBV7-3	-	TRBJ2-1	-	CASSPTSGSYNEQFF	TGTGCCAGCAGCCCTACTAGTGGCTCCTACAATGAGCAGTTCTTC
TRBV20-1	few	TRBJ1-2	TRBD1	CSASIQGRDGYTF	TGCAGTGCTAGTATACAGGGGAGGGACGGCTACACCTTC
TRBV28	-	TRBJ2-7	-	CASSFGIDGTYEQYF	TGTGCCAGCAGTTTTGGAATAGATGGTACCTACGAGCAGTACTTC
TRBV20-1	few	TRBJ1-2	-	CSATVISGQELRGGYTF	TGCAGTGCCACAGTAATATCCGGGCAGGAGTTAAGAGGTGGCTACACCTTC
TRBV28	few	TRBJ1-2	-	CASSVTVNGYTF	TGTGCCAGCAGTGTGACAGTGAATGGCTACACCTTC
TRBV28	medium-sized	TRBJ2-5	-	CASSDGGYQETQYF	TGTGCCAGCAGTGACGGAGGGTACCAAGAGACCCAGTACTTC
TRBV7-2	-	TRBJ2-6	-	CASSLMGPSSSGANVLTF	TGTGCCAGCAGCTTAATGGGCCCTAGCAGCTCTGGGGCCAACGTCCTGACTTTC
TRBV29-1	-	TRBJ2-5	TRBD2	CSVALSSGGPQETQYF	TGCAGCGTTGCCCTGAGTAGCGGGGGGCCCCAAGAGACCCAGTACTTC
TRBV19	-	TRBJ1-6	-	CASSITGKDSPLHF	TGTGCCAGTAGTATAACAGGGAAGGATTCACCCCTCCACTTT
TRBV6-5	-	TRBJ2-7	TRBD2	CASSYSTPSGGYEQYF	TGTGCCAGCAGTTACTCTACCCCTAGCGGGGGCTACGAGCAGTACTTC
TRBV6-5	few	TRBJ2-6	-	CASSSLGGSGANVLTF	TGTGCCAGCAGTTCCCTCGGGGGCTCTGGGGCCAACGTCCTGACTTTC
TRBV27	few	TRBJ1-2	-	CASSYSLSSYGYTF	TGTGCCAGCAGTTACAGCCTGTCTAGCTATGGCTACACCTTC
TRBV7-2	-	TRBJ2-7	TRBD2	CASSLAGGGHEQYF	TGTGCCAGCAGCTTGGCGGGAGGGGGGCACGAGCAGTACTTC
TRBV7-2	-	TRBJ1-6	TRBD1	CASSFKRRAGGVWNSPLHF	TGTGCCAGCAGCTTCAAGCGACGGGCAGGGGGGGTATGGAATTCACCCCTCCACTTT